Shown below are 32 T cell receptor beta chains from a single sample sequenced in a study of neurological immune-mediated disorders. Time point given: longitudinal time-point 3. TCRdb independently ran MiXCR on the 5' RACE reads; one entry per CDR3 protein. In the table there are about 48,000 distinct CDR3 sequences, about 13% of which are singletons. The sample taken for sequencing was PBMCs. The receptors originated from a male donor with HTLV-1-associated myelopathy (HAM/TSP).

This clonotype was seen ten or more times. This chain joins TRBV5-1 and TRBJ2-7, with 10 bases matching TRBD1. The CDR3 totals 15 residues. Trimming took 3 bases from V and 7 from J; bases not matched to a gene: 10. The germline V gene encodes CDR1 SGHRS and CDR2 YFSETQ. The CDR3 here is CASSSPGQGSLEQYF. The DNA of the CDR3 is TGCGCCAGCAGCTCGCCGGGACAGGGGTCCCTGGAGCAGTACTTC. Full variable domain (missing parts from reference TRBV5-1 and TRBJ2-7): KAGVTQTPRYLIKTRGQQVTLSCSPISGHRSVSWYQQTPGQGLQFLFEYFSETQRNKGNFPGRFSGRQFSNSRSEMNVSTLELGDSALYLCASSSPGQGSLEQYFGPGTRLTVT.

The chain uses TRBV20-1 and TRBJ2-5; D is unclear. This CDR3 contains 15 residues. V was shortened by 0 bases and J by 2 bases, with 13 bases between the two germline ends. Per the germline V gene, CDR1 is DFQATT and CDR2 is SNEGSKA (reference sequence). CDR3 sequence reads: CSARDAASTQETQYF. In nucleotides, the CDR3 is TGCAGTGCTAGAGATGCGGCGAGCACACAAGAGACCCAGTACTTC.

This clonotype came up many times. This chain links TRBV18 with TRBJ1-5, with D maybe TRBD1 (5 bases). CDR3 length: 14 residues. Germline V gene data show CDR1 as KGHSH and CDR2 as LQKENI. The V gene lost 1 base and the J gene lost 11 bases, with 15 bases spanning the gap. For the CDR3, the DNA is TGTGCCAGCTCACCACAGTTATCAGGGAAGACCCAGCATTTT. Translating gives CASSPQLSGKTQHF.

This clonotype was counted ten times or more. J is TRBJ1-5 and V is TRBV6-2 or TRBV6-3; no definite D call. Trimming removed 6 bases from V and 3 bases from J, with 12 bases in between. Germline values: CDR1 MNHEY, CDR2 SVGEGT. The length of the CDR3 is 14 residues. The CDR3 nucleotides read TGTGCCAGCAGGATGATAGGAAACAATCAGCCCCAGCATTTT. The encoded protein is CASRMIGNNQPQHF.

The chain combines TRBV21-1 with TRBJ2-7; TRBD1, the D gene given by the table, was not confirmed from the DNA. TRBV21-1 is a listed pseudogene. The CDR3 sequence is 11 residues long. For the CDR3, the DNA is TGTGCCAGCAGCAGGCCTGTTGAGCAGTACTTC. Its protein is CASSRPVEQYF.

This clonotype was recorded at least ten times. This chain joins TRBV12-3 or TRBV12-4 and TRBJ2-5, with no clear D. V was pared by 3 bases and J by 5 bases, with 4 bases between. This CDR3 spans 11 amino acids. The CDR3 nucleotides are TGTGCCAGCAGTTTTGAGGAGACCCAGTACTTC. Translating gives CASSFEETQYF.

There are many counts of this clonotype. The chain carries TRBV9 and TRBJ2-3; unclear D gene. The V and J ends lost 0 bases and 2 bases respectively, with 10 bases between them. CDR3 size: 15 residues. The germline V gene has CDR1 SGDLS and CDR2 YYNGEE. The CDR3 sequence: CASSVGAAFTDTQYF. CDR3 nucleotide sequence: TGTGCCAGCAGCGTAGGGGCAGCCTTCACAGATACGCAGTATTTT.

This clonotype was counted ten times or more. The genes are TRBV4-2 and TRBJ2-3, with TRBD2 identical over 7 bases. V gave up 0 bases and J gave up 0 bases; unmatched junction bases: 6. This CDR3 contains 17 residues. CDR1 is LGHNA and CDR2 is YNFKEQ in the germline V gene. CDR3 loop: CASSQDWGGGSTDTQYF. DNA of the CDR3: TGTGCCAGCAGCCAAGATTGGGGCGGGGGAAGCACAGATACGCAGTATTTT.

The chain links TRBV15 to TRBJ2-5, with D perhaps assigned TRBD1 or TRBD2 (5 bases each). With 5 bases removed from V and 0 bases from J, the gap between germline ends came to 16 bases. CDR1 LNHNV and CDR2 YYDKDF come from the germline V gene (reference sequence). This CDR3 has 16 residues. CDR3 loop: CATSARWGIYQETQYF. CDR3 nucleotide sequence: TGTGCCACCAGCGCTCGGTGGGGGATATACCAAGAGACCCAGTACTTC.

This clonotype was counted at least ten times. V usage is TRBV12-3 or TRBV12-4 and J usage is TRBJ2-3; either TRBD1 or TRBD2 may fit D (6 bases each). This CDR3 comprises 12 residues. The germline V and J ends were trimmed by 6 bases and 4 bases, with 8 bases remaining between them. The CDR3: CASRRGADTQYF. CDR3 in DNA: TGTGCCAGCAGGAGGGGGGCAGATACGCAGTATTTT.

V is TRBV20-1 and J is TRBJ1-1; D is undetermined. Germline assignment: CDR1 DFQATT and CDR2 SNEGSKA (reference sequence). The ends were cut back, 2 bases at V and 1 base at J, with 8 bases in the middle. The CDR3 is 13 amino acids. CDR3 amino acids: CSARSGSNTEAFF. CDR3 DNA sequence: TGCAGTGCTAGATCAGGTTCGAACACTGAAGCTTTCTTT.

This clonotype was recorded at least ten times. The chain couples TRBV6-5 to TRBJ2-2; 10 nucleotides match TRBD1. There are 16 residues in the CDR3. With 6 bases clipped from V and 5 bases from J, the junction kept 9 bases outside the gene matches. Germline CDR1 MNHEY, CDR2 SVGAGI. CDR3 sequence: CASRTRDRGGTGELFF. The CDR3 nucleotides read TGTGCCAGCAGAACTCGGGACAGGGGAGGAACCGGGGAGCTGTTTTTT.

This clonotype was detected many times. The rearrangement links TRBV20-1 to TRBJ1-3; D gene unclear. Per germline, CDR1 DFQATT and CDR2 SNEGSKA (reference sequence). The CDR3 has 14 amino acids. V lost 6 bases and J lost 0, with 12 bases in between. The CDR3 DNA follows: TGCAGTGCACCCTTTACCAGCTCTGGAAACACCATATATTTT. Encoded protein: CSAPFTSSGNTIYF.

This clonotype has at least ten counts. The chain links TRBV12-3 or TRBV12-4 to TRBJ2-4; D may correspond to TRBD1 or TRBD2 (6 bases each). This CDR3 is built from 15 residues. Trimming cost V 3 bases and J 5 bases, with 14 bases left between them. The CDR3 spells CASSFQGSGENIQYF. CDR3 bases: TGTGCCAGCAGTTTTCAGGGGTCGGGGGAAAACATTCAGTACTTC.

Ten or more counts support this clonotype. The gene calls are TRBV7-2 and TRBJ1-2, with D possibly TRBD1 on 6 matching bases. V dropped 2 bases and J dropped 8 bases, with 15 bases sitting between them. CDR3 length equals 14 residues. Germline values: CDR1 SGHTA, CDR2 FQGNSA. Written as DNA, the CDR3 is TGTGCCAGCAGCTTAAACAGGGATTTGAGGGGCTACACCTTC. As protein: CASSLNRDLRGYTF.

The table lists this clonotype with many counts. V is TRBV5-1 and J is TRBJ2-7; 9 bases are shared with TRBD1. The ends lost 6 bases at V and 2 bases at J; junction bases unmatched: 12. From germline, CDR1 is SGHRS and CDR2 YFSETQ. The CDR3 extends over 16 amino acids. CDR3 amino acids: CASMGTGKGATYEQYF. The CDR3 coding sequence is TGCGCCAGCATGGGGACAGGGAAGGGGGCCACCTACGAGCAGTACTTC.

The sample holds many counts of this clonotype. The chain joins TRBV7-7 to TRBJ2-1; a weak D match, TRBD1 (6 bases). V shed 5 bases and J shed 6 bases, with 11 bases lying between them. The CDR3 covers 13 residues. Per germline, CDR1 SSHAT and CDR2 FNYEAQ (reference sequence). CDR3 nucleotides: TGTGCCAGCAGCCGGGACACTCTCAATGAGCAGTTCTTC. It encodes CASSRDTLNEQFF. The variable domain in full, completed from reference TRBV7-7 and TRBJ2-1, reads GAGVSQSPRYKVTKRGQDVTLRCDPISSHATLYWYQQALGQGPEFLTYFNYEAQPDKSGLPSDRFSAERPEGSISTLTIQRTEQRDSAMYRCASSRDTLNEQFFGPGTRLTVL.

This clonotype was recorded at least ten times. This chain connects TRBV5-1 to TRBJ2-2, with 9 nucleotides matching TRBD1. V shed 4 bases, J shed 3 bases, and the junction held 7 bases outside the gene matches. This CDR3 is built from 16 residues. Germline V gene data show CDR1 as SGHRS and CDR2 as YFSETQ. The chain's CDR3 is CASSPRTGAHTGELFF. CDR3 bases: TGCGCCAGCAGCCCCAGGACAGGGGCCCACACCGGGGAGCTGTTTTTT.

This clonotype showed up many times. The chain links TRBV20-1 to TRBJ1-1, with TRBD1 as a possible D gene (5 bases). CDR1 and CDR2 from the germline V gene are DFQATT and SNEGSKA (reference sequence). Trimming took 3 bases from V and 7 from J, leaving 12 bases between them. The CDR3 has 12 amino acids. The CDR3 loop is CSASRAGVEAFF. In DNA form, the CDR3 reads TGCAGTGCTAGCAGGGCGGGGGTTGAAGCTTTCTTT.

This clonotype was found many times. This chain connects TRBV7-3 to TRBJ2-2; D remains ambiguous. The CDR3 covers 14 residues. CDR1 is SGHTA and CDR2 is FQGTGA in the germline V gene. With 3 bases removed from V and 5 bases from J, the gap between germline ends came to 10 bases. This CDR3 reads CASSLSGVTGELFF. CDR3 bases: TGTGCCAGCAGCTTGTCAGGCGTAACCGGGGAGCTGTTTTTT.

This clonotype was counted many times. The rearrangement uses TRBV7-2 and TRBJ2-7; possible D gene TRBD1, 5 bases. The germline V gene encodes CDR1 SGHTA and CDR2 FQGNSA. This CDR3 region has 15 residues. V lost 1 base to trimming and J lost 3 bases, with 13 bases between them. The CDR3 DNA follows: TGTGCCAGCAGCTTAGAAAGGGGCCTGGGCTACGAGCAGTACTTC. Translation: CASSLERGLGYEQYF.

In its sample, this clonotype was seen many times. The genes are TRBV5-4 and TRBJ2-3; D call uncertain. Germline V gene lookup returns CDR1 SGHNT and CDR2 YYREEE (reference sequence). Trimming removed 9 bases at V and 4 bases at J, with 12 bases between. The CDR3 sequence is 12 residues long. DNA for the CDR3: TGTGCCATCCAACTGGGTGCAGATACGCAGTATTTT. Amino acids: CAIQLGADTQYF.

This clonotype was counted at least ten times. This chain connects TRBV20-1 to TRBJ2-6, with D maybe TRBD2 (6 bases). Trimming took off 2 bases at V and 0 bases at J, with 17 bases between the two ends. The CDR3 extends over 18 amino acids. Germline V gene lookup returns CDR1 DFQATT and CDR2 SNEGSKA (reference sequence). The CDR3 here is CSARPNPGEDSGANVLTF. The CDR3 coding sequence is TGCAGTGCTAGACCTAATCCGGGGGAGGACTCTGGGGCCAACGTCCTGACTTTC.

This clonotype has at least ten counts. This rearrangement joins TRBV5-1 to TRBJ1-1, with 10 bases fitting TRBD1. This CDR3 is 14 amino acids long. Germline CDR1 and CDR2: SGHRS and YFSETQ. The trim removed 6 bases at V and 5 bases at J, leaving 7 bases unmatched. The CDR3 here is CASTTMGQGTEAFF. The CDR3 DNA reads TGCGCCAGCACCACCATGGGACAGGGGACTGAAGCTTTCTTT.

The sample holds many counts of this clonotype. The chain links TRBV15 to TRBJ2-5; D is uncertain. Trimming stripped 4 bases from V and 4 bases from J, with 10 bases between. This CDR3 region has 13 residues. CDR1 is LNHNV, CDR2 YYDKDF, per germline (reference sequence). The DNA of the CDR3 is TGTGCCACCAGCATACGGTTCGGAGAGACCCAGTACTTC. It encodes CATSIRFGETQYF.

This clonotype has a count of ten or more. J is TRBJ2-1 and V is TRBV27; the match to TRBD2 covers 13 bases. Germline CDR1 is MNHEY and CDR2 is SMNVEV (reference sequence). V lost 5 bases and J lost 8; bases outside the gene matches: 6. The CDR3 totals 15 residues. The CDR3 spells CASSLTSGGAYEQFF. CDR3 nucleotide sequence: TGTGCCAGCAGTCTTACTAGCGGGGGGGCCTATGAGCAGTTCTTC.

This clonotype showed up many times. J is TRBJ2-7 and V is TRBV5-1, with D uncertain. CDR3 length equals 13 residues. Germline V gene sequence: CDR1 SGHRS, CDR2 YFSETQ. Trimming shortened V by 0 bases and J by 2 bases, and 6 bases separated the two germline ends. Written as DNA, the CDR3 is TGCGCCAGCAGCTTGGACACCCCCTACGAGCAGTACTTC. It yields the protein CASSLDTPYEQYF. Full variable domain (outside the CDR3, taken from reference TRBV5-1 and TRBJ2-7): KAGVTQTPRYLIKTRGQQVTLSCSPISGHRSVSWYQQTPGQGLQFLFEYFSETQRNKGNFPGRFSGRQFSNSRSEMNVSTLELGDSALYLCASSLDTPYEQYFGPGTRLTVT.

This clonotype was seen repeatedly, ten times or more. The chain links TRBV28 to TRBJ2-1, with D maybe TRBD2 (8 bases). Germline V lookup: CDR1 MDHEN, CDR2 SYDVKM. Trimming removed 5 bases from V and 7 bases from J, with 21 bases in between. The CDR3 has 16 residues. The CDR3 here is CASSGPGGSGVNEQFF. The CDR3 nucleotides are TGTGCCAGCAGTGGCCCAGGGGGTAGCGGGGTGAATGAGCAGTTCTTC. The full variable domain, in which reference TRBV28 and TRBJ2-1 provide the parts outside the CDR3, is DVKVTQSSRYLVKRTGEKVFLECVQDMDHENMFWYRQDPGLGLRLIYFSYDVKMKEKGDIPEGYSVSREKKERFSLILESASTNQTSMYLCASSGPGGSGVNEQFFGPGTRLTVL.

This clonotype showed up many times. This chain links TRBV20-1 with TRBJ2-5; the match to TRBD1 covers 8 bases. CDR3 length: 13 residues. V lost 4 bases to trimming and J lost 5 bases; unmatched junction nucleotides: 6. CDR1 DFQATT and CDR2 SNEGSKA come from the germline V gene (reference sequence). CDR3 bases: TGCAGTGCTAAACAGGGGGGTTCGGAGACCCAGTACTTC. Protein product: CSAKQGGSETQYF.

This clonotype was counted a few times. The gene calls are TRBV6-2 or TRBV6-3 and TRBJ2-6; 7 bases are a match to TRBD1. The CDR3 spans 16 residues. CDR1 and CDR2 (germline): MNHEY, SVGEGT. V lost 4 bases, J lost 2 bases, and 5 bases stayed unmatched. In DNA form, the CDR3 reads TGTGCCAGCAGTTCCGACAGGGTCCCTGGGGCCAACGTCCTGACTTTC. Translated: CASSSDRVPGANVLTF.

Remarks on this clonotype: The conserved phenylalanine or tryptophan is not found at the CDR3 terminus, so this likely reflects a read error. The J gene is TRBJ2-2, the V gene TRBV7-2; possible D gene TRBD2, 5 bases. Germline assignment: CDR1 SGHTA and CDR2 FQGNSA. This CDR3 region has 17 residues. Trimming cost V 1 base and J 0 bases, with 12 bases left between them. CDR3 DNA sequence: TGTGCCAGCAGCTTAGGATTATGGACTCCGAACACCGGGGAGCTGTTTCTT. Protein: CASSLGLWTPNTGELFL.

This clonotype was counted ten times or more. The rearrangement joins TRBV5-1 to TRBJ2-3; TRBD2 aligns across 8 bases. The CDR3 runs to 13 residues. V shed 3 bases and J 6 bases; nucleotides not matched to a gene: 3. Germline CDR1 and CDR2: SGHRS and YFSETQ. This CDR3 is CASSSTSVDTQYF. As DNA, the CDR3 is TGCGCCAGCAGCTCGACTAGCGTGGATACGCAGTATTTT. The full variable domain, in which reference TRBV5-1 and TRBJ2-3 provide the parts outside the CDR3, is KAGVTQTPRYLIKTRGQQVTLSCSPISGHRSVSWYQQTPGQGLQFLFEYFSETQRNKGNFPGRFSGRQFSNSRSEMNVSTLELGDSALYLCASSSTSVDTQYFGPGTRLTVL.